This TCR beta chain was identified during a study of blood T cells in healthy people across ages (dated by TCRdb to between 2014 and 2016). For the study in its entirety: In model experiments, template switching captured roughly one uniquely barcoded TCR beta cDNA molecule for every two T cells. Two additional independent replicas of 1 million unique cDNA reads from the same blood draw were analyzed for two donors (one aged 18 to 30 and one aged 80 or older). To avoid experimental bias, donors of different ages were spread randomly across the sequencing lanes. The study measured age-related changes in TCR beta repertoire diversity using deep sequencing normalized with unique cDNA molecular identifiers. Donors were grouped into four age groups: young (average approximately 16 years), middle-aged (39), aged (about 60) and long-lived (about 89).

Broader findings and caveats from the paper: Because profiling used bulk unsorted PBMCs, naive and antigen-experienced compartments could not be compared conclusively. As age increased, observed TCR beta diversity per million T cells dropped in a roughly linear way, and a significant reduction was already evident by age 40. The percentage of naive T cells measured by flow cytometry correlated strongly with observed TCR beta diversity. The long-lived group showed more naive CD4+ T cells, fewer expanded clones and increased TCR diversity than the aged group, suggesting age selection. Estimates of total diversity based on one million sequenced T cells were considered lower bounds and underestimates. Donor CMV infection status was unknown, potentially confounding age-related changes in expanded clonotypes.

Comments on this clonotype: There is no known antigen for this receptor. No much larger clonotype is one base removed from it; base qualities were not supplied.

The library was generated by 5' RACE. Sequencing instrument: Illumina HiSeq 2500. A second PCR of about 7 to 12 cycles was performed with a sample-barcoded 5' primer and a J-beta primer mix. A unique molecular identifier was introduced onto each TCR beta cDNA molecule by a template-switch 5' adaptor carrying 12 random nucleotides. Each sample yielded at least 3 million CDR3-containing paired-end reads. First-strand cDNA synthesis was performed from all RNA using the Mint cDNA synthesis kit, with priming by a TRBC-specific oligonucleotide. Following uracil-DNA glycosylase treatment, all cDNA underwent a first 18-cycle PCR with the universal primers M1SS and BC2_uni_R. For the original study's pipeline: Each sample was normalized by randomly selecting 1 million high-quality reads, each carrying a distinct molecular identifier. Instead of being binned into consensus sequences, reads with shared molecular identifiers were discarded. MiTCR, set to a Q25 quality threshold and the strictest error-elimination algorithm, was used for CDR3 identification, clonotype clustering and error correction. A nonparametric unseen species model with Euler transformation was used to estimate a lower bound on total TCR beta diversity. Using fastp at Q25 and MiXCR, TCRdb reprocessed the public reads and kept productive beta chains. Here each entry gathers all rows of one CDR3 protein and keeps the most common genes and DNA. TCRdb's processing, not the authors' own work, is the source of the V and J calls. The table for this sample lists 600,000 to 800,000 distinct CDR3 sequences; roughly 21% of them were counted only once. Around 3.4% of the sample rests with the top ten.

Systemically healthy Caucasian individuals from Russia, 35 to 50 in total and aged about 6 to 100 years, were included as donors. Approximately 9.3 milliliters of peripheral blood were drawn from each donor into EDTA-treated Vacutainer tubes. Ficoll-Paque density-gradient centrifugation was used to isolate PBMCs, with at least 7 million per sample. Total RNA was extracted from PBMCs with Trizol reagent, with at least 6 micrograms obtained per sample. The percentages of naive CD45RAhigh/CD27high T cells were determined by flow cytometry on a PBMC aliquot from every donor. This TCR was recovered from a man aged 70 or older in good health. Material: blood.

The sequenced DNA: TGTGCCAGTATGAACCGGGACAAGACCTACGAGCAGTACTTC. Translated, it gives CASMNRDKTYEQYF. The chain uses TRBV10-3 and TRBJ2-7; the D gene is perhaps TRBD1, from 6 matching bases. Measured from the cysteine to the phenylalanine, the CDR3 is 14 residues long. Just the 42-base CDR3 DNA is kept, in frame starting at base 1. The junction shows trimming of 10 bases on V and 2 bases on J, plus 18 bases between the germline ends. For CDR1 and CDR2, the germline V gene lists ENHRY and SYGVKD.